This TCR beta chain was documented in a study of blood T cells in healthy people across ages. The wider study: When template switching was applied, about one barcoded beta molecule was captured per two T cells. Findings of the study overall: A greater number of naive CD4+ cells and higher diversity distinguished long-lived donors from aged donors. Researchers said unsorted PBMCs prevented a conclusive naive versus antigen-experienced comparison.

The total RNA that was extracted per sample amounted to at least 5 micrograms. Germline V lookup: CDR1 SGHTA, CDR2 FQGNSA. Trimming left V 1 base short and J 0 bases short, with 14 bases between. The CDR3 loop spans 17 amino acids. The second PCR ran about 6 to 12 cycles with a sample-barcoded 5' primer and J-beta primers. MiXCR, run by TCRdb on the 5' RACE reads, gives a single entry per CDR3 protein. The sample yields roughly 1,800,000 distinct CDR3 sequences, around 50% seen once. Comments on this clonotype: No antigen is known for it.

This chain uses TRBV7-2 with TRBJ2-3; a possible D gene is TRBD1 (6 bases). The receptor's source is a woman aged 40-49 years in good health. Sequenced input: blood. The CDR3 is CASSLDKWGTSTDTQYF. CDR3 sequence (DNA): TGTGCCAGCAGCTTAGATAAGTGGGGGACAAGCACAGATACGCAGTATTTT.